This passage covers 10 T cell receptor beta chains from one sample sequenced in a study of blood T cell repertoires in COVID-19. Profiled with immunoSEQ multiplex PCR; TCRdb holds only in-frame clones, not every one. The sample lists 250,000 to 300,000 clones; 85% to 90% were seen once. Sequencing was performed on peripheral blood. Receptors were obtained from a woman in her 30s with COVID-19, enrolled during active disease.

This clone was seen a few times. The chain combines TRBV5-5 with TRBJ2-2, with D possibly being TRBD2 (6 bases). Trimming shortened V by 0 bases and J by 5 bases, and 11 bases separated the two germline ends. Germline CDR1 is SGHKS and CDR2 is YYEKEE (reference sequence). This CDR3 is built from 15 residues. The DNA for the CDR3 is TGTGCCAGCAGCTTGGGTCTGGAGGGAACCGGGGAGCTGTTTTTT. Its protein is CASSLGLEGTGELFF. The whole variable domain, remainder taken from reference TRBV5-5 and TRBJ2-2, is DAGVTQSPTHLIKTRGQQVTLRCSPISGHKSVSWYQQVLGQGPQFIFQYYEKEERGRGNFPDRFSARQFPNYSSELNVNALLLGDSALYLCASSLGLEGTGELFFGEGSRLTVL.

The chain combines TRBV27 with TRBJ2-2; the match to TRBD1 covers 8 bases. V lost 5 bases to trimming and J lost 6 bases; unmatched junction nucleotides: 8. The germline CDR1 and CDR2 sequences are MNHEY and SMNVEV (reference sequence). The length of the CDR3 is 15 residues. This chain's CDR3 is CASSRTGLRAGELFF. The CDR3 bases are TGTGCCAGCAGTCGGACAGGGTTGAGGGCCGGGGAGCTGTTTTTT.

The rearrangement links TRBV19 to TRBJ2-1; 7 nucleotides line up with TRBD2. Germline V gene lookup returns CDR1 LNHDA and CDR2 SQIVND (reference sequence). The CDR3 is 15 amino acids. V shed 3 bases, J shed 3 bases, and the junction held 5 bases outside the gene matches. The CDR3, as DNA: TGTGCCAGTAGTATTGGCGGGGGAGGCTACAATGAGCAGTTCTTC. Translating gives CASSIGGGGYNEQFF.

The rearrangement links TRBV4-1 to TRBJ1-2; 9 nucleotides line up with TRBD1. V was pared by 4 bases and J by 4 bases, with 7 bases of the junction left unmatched. This CDR3 spans 15 amino acids. Germline V gives CDR1 MGHRA, CDR2 YSYEKL. CDR3 amino acids: CASSPVGQGSYGYTF. CDR3 DNA: TGCGCCAGCAGCCCCGTCGGACAGGGGAGCTATGGCTACACCTTC.

This clone was seen more than once but under ten times. The rearrangement uses TRBV27 and TRBJ2-4, with D maybe TRBD2 (6 bases). The V and J ends lost 6 bases and 3 bases respectively, with 24 bases between them. The CDR3 consists of 18 residues. Germline values: CDR1 MNHEY, CDR2 SMNVEV (reference sequence). The CDR3 DNA is TGTGCCAGCAGCCCCCTCAGTGCGGGGTGGTCGGACAAAAACATTCAGTACTTC. This encodes CASSPLSAGWSDKNIQYF.

J is TRBJ1-2 and V is TRBV4-1; perhaps TRBD1 as D (6 bases). Germline CDR1 reads MGHRA; CDR2 reads YSYEKL. Trimming cost V 1 base and J 6 bases, with 21 bases left between them. This CDR3 is 17 amino acids long. In nucleotides, the CDR3 is TGCGCCAGCAGCCAAGTGACTAGCGGGGGGGCCCGGGATGGCTACACCTTC. Residues: CASSQVTSGGARDGYTF.

The V gene is TRBV9, the J gene TRBJ1-3; TRBD1 is a possible D gene (6 bases). The CDR3 is 14 residues long. The V gene's germline CDR1 is SGDLS and CDR2 YYNGEE. V lost 3 bases and J lost 2, with 9 bases in between. CDR3 sequence (DNA): TGTGCCAGCAGCGACAGGGCAACTGGAAACACCATATATTTT. Protein: CASSDRATGNTIYF.

The chain links TRBV10-1 to TRBJ1-6; D is undetermined. This CDR3 spans 12 amino acids. The germline V gene has CDR1 WNHNN and CDR2 SYGVQD (reference sequence). V dropped 2 bases and J dropped 8 bases, with 4 bases sitting between them. The CDR3 protein is CASSEGHSPLHF. The CDR3 DNA reads TGCGCCAGCAGTGAGGGGCATTCACCCCTCCACTTT.

The CDR3 region is CASSMQGTGSNQPQHF. In DNA form, the CDR3 reads TGTGCCAGTAGTATGCAAGGGACAGGCAGCAATCAGCCCCAGCATTTT. The chain combines TRBV19 with TRBJ1-5, with TRBD1 matching 8 bases. The CDR3 extends over 16 amino acids. Germline V lookup: CDR1 LNHDA, CDR2 SQIVND (reference sequence). V lost 3 bases and J lost 1; bases outside the gene matches: 5.

The V call is TRBV28, the J call TRBJ1-4; D is possibly TRBD1 (5 bases). Germline values: CDR1 MDHEN, CDR2 SYDVKM. The CDR3 contains 13 residues. V lost 10 bases to trimming and J lost 6 bases, with 15 bases between them. The CDR3 protein is CATGWGSDEKLFF. Here the CDR3 DNA reads TGTGCCACAGGGTGGGGCTCGGATGAAAAACTGTTTTTT.